The 14 T cell receptor beta chains below were found in one sample sequenced in a study of blood T cell repertoires in COVID-19. The table came from immunoSEQ multiplex PCR; TCRdb's copy has only in-frame clones and leaves some out. This table holds approximately 45,000 clones, approximately 83% found once. The sample consisted of peripheral blood. The source is a woman of 80 years or more with acute or convalescent COVID-19.

This sequence joins TRBV18 and TRBJ2-7; TRBD1 agrees at 8 bases. CDR3 length: 14 amino acids. The ends lost 3 bases at V and 4 bases at J; junction bases unmatched: 5. Germline CDR1 KGHSH, CDR2 LQKENI. The CDR3 DNA follows: TGTGCCAGCTCACCCCAGACAGGGGAGTACGAGCAGTACTTC. Translating it yields CASSPQTGEYEQYF.

V and J are TRBV19 and TRBJ1-4; 7 bases agree with TRBD1. There are 14 residues in the CDR3. Germline loops: CDR1 LNHDA, CDR2 SQIVND (reference sequence). J lost 8 bases, V lost 6 bases, and 9 bases had no gene match. Here the CDR3 reads CASSRPGQYEKLFF. CDR3 coding DNA: TGTGCCAGTAGCCGACCGGGACAGTACGAAAAACTGTTTTTT.

The chain recombines TRBV5-1 with TRBJ1-4; tentatively, D is TRBD1 (5 bases). In germline, CDR1 is SGHRS, CDR2 YFSETQ. CDR3 length: 15 amino acids. V lost 0 bases and J 2 bases, leaving 8 bases between the germline ends. Here the CDR3 reads CASSLGDSTNEKLFF. The CDR3 DNA reads as TGCGCCAGCAGCTTGGGAGACAGCACTAATGAAAAACTGTTTTTT. Looking up the rest from reference TRBV5-1 and TRBJ1-4 gives the full variable domain: KAGVTQTPRYLIKTRGQQVTLSCSPISGHRSVSWYQQTPGQGLQFLFEYFSETQRNKGNFPGRFSGRQFSNSRSEMNVSTLELGDSALYLCASSLGDSTNEKLFFGSGTQLSVL.

This rearrangement joins TRBV11-2 to TRBJ1-6, with D maybe TRBD1 (6 bases). This CDR3 comprises 14 residues. In germline, CDR1 is SGHAT, CDR2 FQNNGV. The V end was cut by 4 bases, the J end by 10 bases, with 14 bases between. CDR3 protein: CASSSRQASSPLHF. In nucleotides, the CDR3 is TGTGCCAGCAGCTCCCGACAGGCCAGCTCACCCCTCCACTTT.

In its sample, this clone was seen once. The V call is TRBV29-1, the J call TRBJ2-5; no clear D. Germline CDR1 reads SQVTM; CDR2 reads ANQGSEA. V was trimmed by 8 bases and J by 5 bases, leaving 12 bases between them. The CDR3 length is 11 residues. CDR3 amino acids: CSPSHGETQYF. The CDR3 DNA sequence: TGCAGCCCCTCCCACGGTGAGACCCAGTACTTC. Supplemented by reference TRBV29-1 and TRBJ2-5, the full variable domain reads SAVISQKPSRDICQRGTSLTIQCQVDSQVTMMFWYRQQPGQSLTLIATANQGSEATYESGFVIDKFPISRPNLTFSTLTVSNMSPEDSSIYLCSPSHGETQYFGPGTRLLVL.

This sequence joins TRBV5-4 and TRBJ1-1, with 9 bases aligning to TRBD1. From germline, CDR1 is SGHNT and CDR2 YYREEE (reference sequence). V was pared by 4 bases and J by 7 bases, with 8 bases of the junction left unmatched. The CDR3 runs 14 residues. CDR3 nucleotide sequence: TGTGCCAGCAGCCGTGGACAGGGGCAGGGTGAAGCTTTCTTT. This sequence encodes CASSRGQGQGEAFF.

This chain connects TRBV27 to TRBJ1-2; D call uncertain. The CDR3 has 12 residues. In germline, CDR1 is MNHEY, CDR2 SMNVEV (reference sequence). The V end lost 6 bases, the J end lost 5 bases, and 10 bases lay between the germline ends. The CDR3 loop reads CASSLAGYGYTF. CDR3 nucleotide sequence: TGTGCCAGCAGCCTAGCGGGGTATGGCTACACCTTC.

The V gene is TRBV29-1, the J gene TRBJ2-1; D is unresolved. This CDR3 comprises 13 residues. Trimming pared 1 base from V and 9 bases from J, leaving 13 bases between. CDR1 SQVTM and CDR2 ANQGSEA come from the germline V gene. CDR3 in DNA: TGCAGCGTTGAAGGTCCTAGGCGTTCTGAGCAGTTCTTC. Encoded protein: CSVEGPRRSEQFF.

This chain joins TRBV18 and TRBJ1-5; no clear D gene. Trimming took off 4 bases at V and 4 bases at J, with 14 bases between the two ends. The germline gives CDR1 KGHSH, CDR2 LQKENI. This CDR3 has 15 residues. CDR3 sequence (DNA): TGTGCCAGCTCACTTTTTCCTGGGGAGAATCAGCCCCAGCATTTT. Its protein is CASSLFPGENQPQHF.

The V call is TRBV9, the J call TRBJ2-1; D perhaps matches TRBD2 (6 bases). CDR3 length equals 12 residues. Germline V lookup: CDR1 SGDLS, CDR2 YYNGEE. Trimming stripped 0 bases from V and 10 bases from J, with 8 bases between. CDR3 DNA sequence: TGTGCCAGCAGCGTAGGCGGGAAAGAGCAGTTCTTC. Translated, it gives CASSVGGKEQFF.

This clone appeared once. The V call is TRBV19, the J call TRBJ1-2, with TRBD1 matching 8 bases. V trimming: 5 bases; J trimming: 4 bases; junction bases outside the gene matches: 6. Germline V gene lookup returns CDR1 LNHDA and CDR2 SQIVND (reference sequence). There are 14 residues in the CDR3. In DNA form, the CDR3 reads TGTGCCAGTAGTGCCCCAGGACAGGGCTATGGCTACACCTTC. This codes for CASSAPGQGYGYTF. The whole variable domain, remainder taken from reference TRBV19 and TRBJ1-2, is DGGITQSPKYLFRKEGQNVTLSCEQNLNHDAMYWYRQDPGQGLRLIYYSQIVNDFQKGDIAEGYSVSREKKESFPLTVTSAQKNPTAFYLCASSAPGQGYGYTFGSGTRLTVV.

This CDR3 reads CASSTTGVSSYEQYF. The CDR3 coding sequence is TGTGCCAGCAGCACCACAGGGGTTAGCTCCTACGAGCAGTACTTC. The rearrangement uses TRBV11-2 and TRBJ2-7, with 7 nucleotides matching TRBD1. Germline values: CDR1 SGHAT, CDR2 FQNNGV. This CDR3 comprises 15 residues. V lost 5 bases, J lost 0 bases, and 7 bases stayed unmatched.

The V and J genes are TRBV5-4 and TRBJ2-3, with D possibly TRBD1 on 6 matching bases. The CDR3 has 13 amino acids. Trimming took 7 bases from V and 2 from J, leaving 11 bases between them. The germline V gene has CDR1 SGHNT and CDR2 YYREEE (reference sequence). The CDR3 sequence: CASQTGATDTQYF. The CDR3 DNA reads TGTGCCAGCCAGACAGGAGCCACAGATACGCAGTATTTT.

V gene TRBV6-5 combines with J gene TRBJ2-3; 10 positions agree with TRBD2. The germline V gene has CDR1 MNHEY and CDR2 SVGAGI. V trimming: 0 bases; J trimming: 8 bases; junction bases outside the gene matches: 5. This CDR3 spans 15 amino acids. CDR3 sequence reads: CASSYSIAGGSTQYF. The CDR3 region has the DNA TGTGCCAGCAGTTACTCGATAGCGGGGGGCTCTACGCAGTATTTT.